Listed below are T cell receptor beta chains from one sample, sequenced in a study of T cells in Graves' hyperthyroidism and ophthalmopathy. TCRdb reprocessed the multiplex PCR reads via MiXCR and lists one record per CDR3 protein. The sample lists 530,000 or so distinct CDR3 sequences, about 15% seen once, with 17% in the top ten. Sequencing was carried out using blood. All receptors derive from a woman younger than 30 with Graves' ophthalmopathy. Each CDR3 is given with its conserved first and last residue. D genes are given only for firm matches. Not every row has a clone size; where given, it reads once, few, many or a size class.

V gene	clone size	J gene	CDR3 length	D gene	CDR3 protein	CDR3 DNA
TRBV11-2	once	TRBJ2-1	16	TRBD2	CASSTLRTSGTGEQFF	TGTGCCAGCAGTACCCTCAGGACTAGCGGGACGGGTGAGCAGTTCTTC
TRBV15	-	TRBJ1-2	14	TRBD1	CATSLDRANYGYTF	TGTGCCACCAGCCTTGACAGGGCTAACTATGGCTACACCTTC
TRBV19	few	TRBJ2-7	15	TRBD1	CASSFGDRGLYEQYF	TGTGCCAGTAGTTTCGGGGACAGGGGGCTCTACGAGCAGTACTTC
TRBV19	few	TRBJ1-1	14	-	CASSMEGRFTEAFF	TGTGCCAGTAGTATGGAGGGCCGGTTCACTGAAGCTTTCTTT
TRBV7-9	many	TRBJ2-7	14	-	CASSPFGRAAEQYF	TGTGCCAGCAGCCCCTTTGGCAGGGCGGCCGAGCAGTACTTC
TRBV3-1	many	TRBJ1-2	14	-	CASSQHQAAGGYTF	TGTGCCAGCAGCCAGCACCAGGCCGCGGGGGGCTACACCTTC
TRBV4-2	-	TRBJ2-3	14	TRBD2	CATTSGGPGDTQYF	TGTGCCACTACGAGCGGGGGGCCGGGAGATACGCAGTATTTT
TRBV5-8	-	TRBJ2-5	15	TRBD1	CASSVGDSSQETQCF	TGTGCCAGCAGCGTAGGGGACAGCTCTCAAGAGACCCAGTGCTTC
TRBV7-9	many	TRBJ2-5	17	TRBD2	CASSLALASGEQETQYF	TGTGCCAGCAGCTTAGCGCTGGCTAGCGGGGAACAAGAGACCCAGTACTTC
TRBV18	many	TRBJ1-1	13	TRBD1	CASSPDRAAEAFF	TGTGCCAGCTCCCCCGACAGGGCCGCTGAAGCTTTCTTT
TRBV20-1	-	TRBJ2-7	16	TRBD1	CSADELPDRGTYEQYF	TGCAGTGCTGACGAATTACCGGACAGGGGGACCTACGAGCAGTACTTC
TRBV10-3	many	TRBJ2-2	15	-	CAISMTGANTGELFF	TGTGCCATCAGCATGACAGGAGCGAACACCGGGGAGCTGTTTTTT
TRBV30	many	TRBJ1-2	13	-	CAWSVRFRYGYTF	TGTGCCTGGAGTGTACGGTTTCGCTATGGCTACACCTTC
TRBV20-1	many	TRBJ2-1	14	TRBD2	CSGDGTISYNEQFF	TGCAGTGGAGACGGGACTATCTCCTACAATGAGCAGTTCTTC
TRBV18	many	TRBJ1-2	14	-	CASSPPTANYGYTF	TGTGCCAGCTCACCCCCTACAGCAAACTATGGCTACACCTTC
TRBV2	many	TRBJ1-1	14	TRBD1	CASSGTGPDTEAFF	TGTGCCAGCAGCGGGACAGGGCCGGACACTGAAGCTTTCTTT
TRBV2	many	TRBJ2-5	14	-	CASRHLEVQETQYF	TGTGCCAGCCGTCATTTGGAGGTACAAGAGACCCAGTACTTC
TRBV5-1	many	TRBJ1-1	13	-	CASDQGGGTEAFF	TGCGCCAGCGACCAAGGTGGGGGAACTGAAGCTTTCTTT
TRBV5-1	few	TRBJ1-1	15	TRBD1	CASANFQGGNTEAFF	TGCGCCAGCGCTAACTTCCAGGGGGGGAACACTGAAGCTTTCTTT
TRBV3-1	-	TRBJ1-5	15	-	CASSQGVKSNQPQHF	TGTGCCAGCAGCCAAGGAGTCAAGAGCAATCAGCCCCAGCATTTT
TRBV28	-	TRBJ2-2	17	TRBD1	CASSKPGQGANTGELFF	TGTGCCAGCAGCAAACCGGGACAGGGGGCGAACACCGGGGAGCTGTTTTTT
TRBV4-1	few	TRBJ1-2	13	-	CASSRSSNYGYTF	TGCGCCAGCAGCCGGTCCTCTAACTATGGCTACACCTTC
TRBV5-1	many	TRBJ1-2	14	-	CASSSGDGLYGYTF	TGCGCCAGCAGCTCGGGGGACGGACTCTATGGCTACACCTTC
TRBV5-1	many	TRBJ2-1	16	TRBD1	CASSLGVTGQGNEQFF	TGCGCCAGCAGCTTGGGGGTCACCGGACAGGGAAATGAGCAGTTCTTC
TRBV7-2	many	TRBJ1-1	17	-	CASSLAYIGRKNTEAFF	TGTGCCAGCAGCTTAGCCTATATCGGACGGAAGAACACTGAAGCTTTCTTT
TRBV28	-	TRBJ1-6	12	TRBD1	CASFTGVSPLHF	TGTGCCAGCTTTACAGGGGTTTCACCCCTCCACTTT
TRBV13	many	TRBJ2-1	16	TRBD1	CASSSRDRKPYNEQFF	TGTGCCAGCAGCAGCCGGGACAGGAAGCCTTACAATGAGCAGTTCTTC
TRBV20-1	many	TRBJ1-1	12	-	CSAQQGNTEAFF	TGCAGTGCTCAACAGGGGAACACTGAAGCTTTCTTT
TRBV30	-	TRBJ2-7	11	TRBD2	CACSTGGEQYF	TGTGCCTGCTCGACGGGAGGGGAGCAGTACTTC
TRBV9	few	TRBJ2-1	17	TRBD2	CASSVDPAGGTYNEQFF	TGTGCCAGCAGCGTAGACCCAGCGGGAGGGACTTACAATGAGCAGTTCTTC
TRBV19	few	TRBJ1-5	12	-	CASTSVYQPQHF	TGTGCCAGTACCTCCGTTTATCAGCCCCAGCATTTT
TRBV7-9	few	TRBJ2-3	12	-	CASSALVDTQYF	TGTGCCAGCAGCGCGCTGGTGGATACGCAGTATTTT
TRBV9	-	TRBJ2-1	17	TRBD2	CASSQLAGGPSYNEQFF	TGTGCCAGCAGCCAACTAGCGGGAGGGCCTTCCTACAATGAGCAGTTCTTC
TRBV6-1	many	TRBJ2-7	14	TRBD1	CASSPQGGSYEQYF	TGTGCCAGCAGCCCACAGGGGGGTTCCTACGAGCAGTACTTC
TRBV6-1	few	TRBJ1-1	14	-	CASSEEAGVTEAFF	TGTGCCAGCAGTGAAGAAGCAGGGGTGACTGAAGCTTTCTTT
TRBV2	-	TRBJ1-2	15	TRBD1	CASRLTGGSVYGYTF	TGTGCCAGCAGGCTTACAGGGGGCTCCGTGTATGGCTACACCTTC
TRBV5-6	few	TRBJ1-2	16	-	CASSLRWGPQSYGYTF	TGTGCCAGCAGCTTGCGGTGGGGACCTCAGTCCTATGGCTACACCTTC
TRBV2	few	TRBJ2-7	16	TRBD2	CASIPGLAGGLDEQYF	TGTGCCAGCATTCCTGGACTAGCGGGAGGGCTGGACGAGCAGTACTTC
TRBV20-1	-	TRBJ2-3	14	TRBD2	CSAATSEGTDTQYF	TGCAGTGCTGCCACTAGCGAGGGCACAGATACGCAGTATTTT
TRBV11-3	many	TRBJ2-1	16	TRBD2	CASSLAGGRAYNEQFF	TGTGCCAGCAGCTTAGCTGGCGGGAGGGCCTACAATGAGCAATTCTTC
TRBV11-2	-	TRBJ1-1	16	-	CASSLLIGRARAEAFF	TGTGCCAGCAGTTTACTTATTGGCCGGGCCAGGGCGGAAGCTTTCTTT
TRBV28	many	TRBJ2-7	12	-	CASSLGVDEQYF	TGTGCCAGCAGTTTGGGTGTGGACGAGCAGTACTTC
TRBV5-1	-	TRBJ2-5	14	TRBD2	CASRTSGGEETQYF	TGCGCCAGCAGGACTAGCGGGGGGGAAGAGACCCAGTACTTC
TRBV2	many	TRBJ1-6	14	TRBD1	CASSGDRDFSPLHF	TGTGCCAGCAGTGGGGACAGGGATTTTTCACCCCTCCACTTT
TRBV20-1	many	TRBJ2-5	13	-	CSASKDRQETQYF	TGCAGTGCTTCCAAAGACAGGCAAGAGACCCAGTACTTC